This TCR beta chain was identified in a study of cytomegalovirus exposure and HLA in healthy donors. Study in general: Out of several hundred genotyped donors, about 80% belonged to the Caucasian-associated ancestry cluster.

PCR employed 60 Vbeta and 13 Jbeta primers. TCRdb keeps only in-frame clones here, not all; method: immunoSEQ multiplex PCR. The sample shows some 110,000 clones, around 76% of them seen only once. Germline V gene sequence: CDR1 SGHAT, CDR2 FQNNGV. V dropped 4 bases and J dropped 5 bases, with 11 bases sitting between them. The CDR3 runs 13 residues. This clonotype originated in a man aged 40-49 years in good health and CMV-seropositive. The sample comprised PBMCs. The gene calls are TRBV11-2 and TRBJ2-5; the D gene is possibly TRBD1 (6 bases). Here the CDR3 DNA reads TGTGCCAGCAGCTGGGGGCGGTTGGAGACCCAGTACTTC. This translates into CASSWGRLETQYF.